This T cell receptor beta chain emerged from a study of blood T cell repertoires in COVID-19. The table came from immunoSEQ multiplex PCR; TCRdb's copy has only in-frame clones and leaves some out. The sample holds about 250,000 clones; roughly four fifths are singletons and the top ten take around 3.6%. V lost 6 bases to trimming and J lost 4 bases; unmatched junction nucleotides: 12. CDR3 length equals 15 residues. From germline, CDR1 is MNHEY and CDR2 SVGEGT. Those who participated ranged in age from roughly 18 to 90 years and resided in 20 to 25 US areas. Allocation to cohorts depended on clinical history reported by the participants.

The TCR was taken from a man aged 50 to 59 who had recovered from COVID-19. This chain joins TRBV6-2 or TRBV6-3 and TRBJ2-7; 7 nucleotides align to TRBD2. The sequencing input was PBMCs or T cells enriched from blood (not recorded which). The CDR3 loop is CASSPRPGGIYEQYF. The CDR3 nucleotides read TGTGCCAGCAGCCCCCGGCCGGGGGGTATTTACGAGCAGTACTTC.